This T cell receptor (beta chain) was recorded in a study of blood T cell repertoires in COVID-19. On the study more broadly: From the United States, Italy and Spain came samples of acute and convalescent COVID-19. PBMCs, B-cell-depleted T cells, or T cells provided the cDNA or gDNA that made up the material.

As handled by the study authors: Cell counts per sample came from amplifying reference gene primers. Libraries were prepared by immunoSEQ multiplex PCR; TCRdb keeps only in-frame clonotypes and omits some of them. The DNA was the basis for D and trimming; V, J and clone size are from that table. The sample has 130,000 to 150,000 clones; 85% to 90% are singletons. Germline CDR1 SGHRS, CDR2 YFSETQ. V lost 4 bases and J lost 5; bases outside the gene matches: 8. This CDR3 is 14 amino acids long. This receptor was obtained from a woman aged 55-75 years with active COVID-19. The sequenced material came from peripheral blood. J is TRBJ2-7 and V is TRBV5-1; 8 bases line up with TRBD1. The CDR3 here is CASSVGQGTDEQYF. CDR3 coding DNA: TGCGCCAGCAGCGTAGGACAGGGTACAGACGAGCAGTACTTC.